The sequence of this T cell receptor (beta chain) was determined in a study of spatial heterogeneity in lung cancer. Study at large: Beta-chain sequences consistently outnumbered alpha-chain sequences in detection.

MiXCR was run by TCRdb on the 5' RACE reads, yielding one entry per CDR3 protein. The sample comprises around 63,000 distinct CDR3 sequences, under 7.5% of which are singletons, and under 15% rests with the top ten. This clonotype has ten or more counts. Time point here: sample taken at primary tumor resection. The CDR3 has 15 residues. Germline values: CDR1 MDHEN, CDR2 SYDVKM. J was trimmed by 5 bases and V by 7 bases; bases with no gene match: 11. The source was PBMCs, collected at surgery. The gene calls are TRBV28 and TRBJ1-1; 9 bases are shared with TRBD1. The receptor was derived from a female donor with early-stage non-small cell lung cancer. CDR3 amino acids: CASNSRDREGTEAFF. The CDR3 coding sequence is TGTGCCAGCAATTCCCGGGACAGGGAAGGGACTGAAGCTTTCTTT.